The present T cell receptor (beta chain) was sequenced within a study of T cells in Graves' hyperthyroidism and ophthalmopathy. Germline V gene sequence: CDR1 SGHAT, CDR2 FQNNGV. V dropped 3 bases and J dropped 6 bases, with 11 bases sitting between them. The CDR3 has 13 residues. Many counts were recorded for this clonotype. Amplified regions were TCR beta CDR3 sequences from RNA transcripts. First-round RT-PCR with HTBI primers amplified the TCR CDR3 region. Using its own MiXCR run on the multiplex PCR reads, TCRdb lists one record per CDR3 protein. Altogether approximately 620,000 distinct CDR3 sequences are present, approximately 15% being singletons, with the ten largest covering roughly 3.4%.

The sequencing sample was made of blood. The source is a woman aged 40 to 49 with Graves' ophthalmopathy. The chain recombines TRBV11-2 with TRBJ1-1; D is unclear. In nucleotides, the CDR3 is TGTGCCAGCAGCTTGGTTGGTGGTGCTGAAGCTTTCTTT. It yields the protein CASSLVGGAEAFF.